The present TCR beta chain was sequenced within a study of cytomegalovirus exposure and HLA in healthy donors. Across the whole study: The roughly 130 validation repertoires used the same platform as the 600 to 750 first-cohort repertoires (as reported by a later analysis).

Assay: immunoSEQ multiplex PCR; the TCRdb copy retains only in-frame clones and omits some. The data hold roughly 120,000 clones, with around 89% observed a single time. This clone was picked up a small number of times. Its antigen remains unknown. The study's findings and limits: There were some public TCRs occurring in many donors, but most TCR sequences were rare. Researchers catalogued about 150 TCR beta chains as cytomegalovirus-associated.

CDR3 length: 13 residues. CDR1 is PRHDT, CDR2 FYEKMQ, per germline (reference sequence). V shed 5 bases and J shed 7 bases, with 11 bases lying between them. This receptor was taken from a man between 18 and 29 years old in good health and CMV-seronegative. Sequencing input: PBMCs. J is TRBJ2-2 and V is TRBV13; D possibly corresponds to TRBD2 (5 bases). In nucleotides, the CDR3 is TGTGCCAGCAGCCCGGGAAGGAGCGGGGAGCTGTTTTTT. Amino acid sequence: CASSPGRSGELFF.